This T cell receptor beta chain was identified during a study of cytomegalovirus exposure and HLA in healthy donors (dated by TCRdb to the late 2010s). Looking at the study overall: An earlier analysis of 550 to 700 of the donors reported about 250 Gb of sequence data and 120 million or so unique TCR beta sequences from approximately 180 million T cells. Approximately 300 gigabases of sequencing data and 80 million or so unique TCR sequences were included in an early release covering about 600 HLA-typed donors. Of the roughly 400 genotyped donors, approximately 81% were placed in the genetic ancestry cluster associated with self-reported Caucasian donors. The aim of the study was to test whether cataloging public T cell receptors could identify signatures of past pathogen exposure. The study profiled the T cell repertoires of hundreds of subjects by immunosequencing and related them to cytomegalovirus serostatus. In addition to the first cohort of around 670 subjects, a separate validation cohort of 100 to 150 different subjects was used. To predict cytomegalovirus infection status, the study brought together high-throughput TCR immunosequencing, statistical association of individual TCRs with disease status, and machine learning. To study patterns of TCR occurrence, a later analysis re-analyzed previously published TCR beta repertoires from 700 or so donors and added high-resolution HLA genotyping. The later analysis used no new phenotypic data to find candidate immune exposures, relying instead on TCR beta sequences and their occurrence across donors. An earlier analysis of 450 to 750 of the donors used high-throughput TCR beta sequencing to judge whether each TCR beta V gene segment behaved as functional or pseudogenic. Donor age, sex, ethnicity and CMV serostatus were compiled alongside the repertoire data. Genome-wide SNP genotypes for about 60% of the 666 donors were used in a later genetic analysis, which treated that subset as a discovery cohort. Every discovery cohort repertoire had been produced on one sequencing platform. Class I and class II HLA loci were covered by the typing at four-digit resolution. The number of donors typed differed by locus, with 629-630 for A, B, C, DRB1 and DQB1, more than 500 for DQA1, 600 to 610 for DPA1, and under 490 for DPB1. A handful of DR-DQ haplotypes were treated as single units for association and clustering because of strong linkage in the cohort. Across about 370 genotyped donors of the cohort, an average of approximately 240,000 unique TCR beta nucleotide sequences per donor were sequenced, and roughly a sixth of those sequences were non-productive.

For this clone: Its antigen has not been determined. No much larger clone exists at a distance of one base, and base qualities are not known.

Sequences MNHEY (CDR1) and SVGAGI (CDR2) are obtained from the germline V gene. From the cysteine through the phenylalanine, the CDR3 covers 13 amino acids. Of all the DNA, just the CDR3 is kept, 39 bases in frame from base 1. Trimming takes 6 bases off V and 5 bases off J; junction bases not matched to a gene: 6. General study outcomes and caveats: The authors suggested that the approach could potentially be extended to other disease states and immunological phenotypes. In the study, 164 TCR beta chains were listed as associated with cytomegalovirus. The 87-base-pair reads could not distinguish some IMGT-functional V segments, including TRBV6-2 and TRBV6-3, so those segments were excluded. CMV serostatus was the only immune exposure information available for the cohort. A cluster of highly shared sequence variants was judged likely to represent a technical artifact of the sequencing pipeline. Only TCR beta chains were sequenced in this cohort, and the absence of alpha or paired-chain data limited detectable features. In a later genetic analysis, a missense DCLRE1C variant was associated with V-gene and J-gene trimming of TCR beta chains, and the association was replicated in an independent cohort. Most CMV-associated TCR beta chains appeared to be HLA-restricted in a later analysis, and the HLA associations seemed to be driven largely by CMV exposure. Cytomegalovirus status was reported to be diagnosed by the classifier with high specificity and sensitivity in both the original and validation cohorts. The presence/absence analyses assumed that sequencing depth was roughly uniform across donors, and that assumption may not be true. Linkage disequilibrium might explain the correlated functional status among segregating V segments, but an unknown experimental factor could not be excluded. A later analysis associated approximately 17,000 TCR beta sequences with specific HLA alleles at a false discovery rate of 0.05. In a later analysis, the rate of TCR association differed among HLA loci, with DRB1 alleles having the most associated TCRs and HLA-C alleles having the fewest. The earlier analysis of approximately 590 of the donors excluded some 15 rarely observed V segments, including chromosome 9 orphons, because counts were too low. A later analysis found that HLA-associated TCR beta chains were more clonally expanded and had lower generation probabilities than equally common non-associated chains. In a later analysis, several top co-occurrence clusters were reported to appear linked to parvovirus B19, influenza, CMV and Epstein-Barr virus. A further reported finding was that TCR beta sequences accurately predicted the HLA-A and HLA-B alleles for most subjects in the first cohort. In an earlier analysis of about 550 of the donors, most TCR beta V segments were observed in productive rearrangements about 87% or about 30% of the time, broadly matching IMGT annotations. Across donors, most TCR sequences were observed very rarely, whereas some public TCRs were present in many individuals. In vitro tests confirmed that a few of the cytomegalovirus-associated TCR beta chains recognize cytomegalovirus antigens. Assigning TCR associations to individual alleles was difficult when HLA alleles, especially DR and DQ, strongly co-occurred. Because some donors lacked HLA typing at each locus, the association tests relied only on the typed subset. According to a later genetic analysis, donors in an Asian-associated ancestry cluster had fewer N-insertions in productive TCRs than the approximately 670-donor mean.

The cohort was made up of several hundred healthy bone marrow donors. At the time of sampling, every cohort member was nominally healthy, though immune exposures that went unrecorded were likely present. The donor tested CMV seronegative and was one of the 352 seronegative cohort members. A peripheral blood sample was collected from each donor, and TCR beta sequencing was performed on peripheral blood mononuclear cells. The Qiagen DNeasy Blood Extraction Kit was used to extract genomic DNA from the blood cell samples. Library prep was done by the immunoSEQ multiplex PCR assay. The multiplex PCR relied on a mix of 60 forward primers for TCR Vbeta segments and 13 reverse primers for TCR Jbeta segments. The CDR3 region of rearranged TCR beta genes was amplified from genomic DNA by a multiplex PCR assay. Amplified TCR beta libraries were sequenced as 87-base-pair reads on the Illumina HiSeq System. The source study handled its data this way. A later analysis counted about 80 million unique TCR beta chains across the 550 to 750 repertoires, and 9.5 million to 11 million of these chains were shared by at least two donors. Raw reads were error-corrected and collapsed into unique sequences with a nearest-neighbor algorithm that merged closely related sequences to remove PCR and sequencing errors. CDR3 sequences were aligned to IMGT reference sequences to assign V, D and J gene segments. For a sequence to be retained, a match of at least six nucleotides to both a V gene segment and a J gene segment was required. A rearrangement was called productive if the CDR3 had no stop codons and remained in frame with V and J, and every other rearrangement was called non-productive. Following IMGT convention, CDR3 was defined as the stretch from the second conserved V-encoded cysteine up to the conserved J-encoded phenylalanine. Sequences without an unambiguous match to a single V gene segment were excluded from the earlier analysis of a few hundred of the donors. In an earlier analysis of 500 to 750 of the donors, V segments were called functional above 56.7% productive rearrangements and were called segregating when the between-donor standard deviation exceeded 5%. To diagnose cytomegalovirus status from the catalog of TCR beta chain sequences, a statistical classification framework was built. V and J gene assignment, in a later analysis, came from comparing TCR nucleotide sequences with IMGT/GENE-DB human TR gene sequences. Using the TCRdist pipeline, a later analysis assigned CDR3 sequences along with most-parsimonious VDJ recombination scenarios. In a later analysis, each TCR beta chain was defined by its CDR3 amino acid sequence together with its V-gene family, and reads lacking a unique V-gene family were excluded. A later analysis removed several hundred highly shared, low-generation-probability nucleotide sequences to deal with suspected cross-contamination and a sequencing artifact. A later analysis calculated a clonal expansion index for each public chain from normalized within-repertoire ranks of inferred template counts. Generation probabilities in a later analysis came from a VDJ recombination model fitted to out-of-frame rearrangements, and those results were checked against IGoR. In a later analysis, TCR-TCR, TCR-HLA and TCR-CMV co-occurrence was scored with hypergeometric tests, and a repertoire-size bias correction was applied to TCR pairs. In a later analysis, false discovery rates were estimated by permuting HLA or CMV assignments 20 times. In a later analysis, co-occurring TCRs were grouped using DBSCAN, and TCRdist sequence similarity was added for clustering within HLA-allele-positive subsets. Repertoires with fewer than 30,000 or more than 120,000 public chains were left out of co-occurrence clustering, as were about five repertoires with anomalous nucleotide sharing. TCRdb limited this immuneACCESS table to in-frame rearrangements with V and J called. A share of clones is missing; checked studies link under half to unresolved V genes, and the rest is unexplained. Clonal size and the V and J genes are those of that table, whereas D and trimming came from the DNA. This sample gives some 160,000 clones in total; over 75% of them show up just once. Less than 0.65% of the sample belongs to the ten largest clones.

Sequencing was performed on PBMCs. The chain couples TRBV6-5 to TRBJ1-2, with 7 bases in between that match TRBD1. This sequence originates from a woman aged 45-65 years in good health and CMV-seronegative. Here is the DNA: TGTGCCAGCAGCGACAGGGAAGGATATGGCTACACCTTC. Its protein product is CASSDREGYGYTF.